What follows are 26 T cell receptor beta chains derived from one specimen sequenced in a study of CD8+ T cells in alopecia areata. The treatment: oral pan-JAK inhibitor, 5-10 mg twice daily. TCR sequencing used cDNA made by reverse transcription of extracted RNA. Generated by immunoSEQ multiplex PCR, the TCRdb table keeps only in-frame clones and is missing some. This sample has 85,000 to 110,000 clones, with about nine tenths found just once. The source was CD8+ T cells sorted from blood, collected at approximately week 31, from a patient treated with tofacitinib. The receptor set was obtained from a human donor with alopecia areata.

CDR3 DNA: TGTGCCTGGAGTTGGGGGGAAGGGGTGAACAGCTATGGCTACACCTTC. Encoded protein: CAWSWGEGVNSYGYTF. The chain uses TRBV30 and TRBJ1-2; TRBD1 might be the D (5 bases). Trimming cost V 2 bases and J 4 bases, with 20 bases left between them. Germline CDR1 and CDR2: GTSNPN and SVGIG (reference sequence). The CDR3 length is 16 residues. The variable domain in full, with the rest retrieved from reference TRBV30 and TRBJ1-2, is SQTIHQWPATLVQPVGSPLSLECTVEGTSNPNLYWYRQAAGRGLQLLFYSVGIGQISSEVPQNLSASRPQDRQFILSSKKLLLSDSGFYLCAWSWGEGVNSYGYTFGSGTRLTVV.

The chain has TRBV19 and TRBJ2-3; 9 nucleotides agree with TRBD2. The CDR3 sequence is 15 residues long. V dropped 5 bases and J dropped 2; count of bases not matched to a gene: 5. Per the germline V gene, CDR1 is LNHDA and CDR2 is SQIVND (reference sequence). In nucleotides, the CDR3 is TGTGCCAGTAGTCTAGCGGGGCGGCACACAGATACGCAGTATTTT. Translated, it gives CASSLAGRHTDTQYF.

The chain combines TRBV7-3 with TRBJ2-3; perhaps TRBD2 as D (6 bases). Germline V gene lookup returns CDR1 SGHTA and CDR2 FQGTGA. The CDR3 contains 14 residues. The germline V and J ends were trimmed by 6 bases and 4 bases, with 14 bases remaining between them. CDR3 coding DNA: TGTGCCAGCAGGGGAACTAGCAGCGCAGATACGCAGTATTTT. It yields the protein CASRGTSSADTQYF.

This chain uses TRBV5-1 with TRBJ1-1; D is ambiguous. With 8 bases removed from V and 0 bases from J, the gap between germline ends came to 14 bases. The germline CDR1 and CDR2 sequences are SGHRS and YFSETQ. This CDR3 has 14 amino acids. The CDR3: CASASGRMNTEAFF. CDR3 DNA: TGCGCCAGTGCGTCCGGGCGGATGAACACTGAAGCTTTCTTT.

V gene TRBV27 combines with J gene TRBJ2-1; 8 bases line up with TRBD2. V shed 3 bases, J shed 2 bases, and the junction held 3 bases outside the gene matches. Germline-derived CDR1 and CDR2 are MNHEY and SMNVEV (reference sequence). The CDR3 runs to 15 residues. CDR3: CASSFGRAAYNEQFF. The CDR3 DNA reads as TGTGCCAGCAGTTTCGGGAGGGCCGCCTACAATGAGCAGTTCTTC.

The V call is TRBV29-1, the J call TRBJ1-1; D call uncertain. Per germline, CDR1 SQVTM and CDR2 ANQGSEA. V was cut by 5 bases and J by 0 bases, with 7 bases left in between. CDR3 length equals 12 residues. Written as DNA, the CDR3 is TGCAGCGTTCGAAGCATGAACACTGAAGCTTTCTTT. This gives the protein CSVRSMNTEAFF.

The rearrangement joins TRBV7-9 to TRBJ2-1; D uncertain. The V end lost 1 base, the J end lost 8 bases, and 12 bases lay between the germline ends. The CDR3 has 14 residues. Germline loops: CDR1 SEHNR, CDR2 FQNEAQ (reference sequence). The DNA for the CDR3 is TGTGCCAGCAGCTTAGAGACCGCTGCTGATGAGCAGTTCTTC. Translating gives CASSLETAADEQFF.

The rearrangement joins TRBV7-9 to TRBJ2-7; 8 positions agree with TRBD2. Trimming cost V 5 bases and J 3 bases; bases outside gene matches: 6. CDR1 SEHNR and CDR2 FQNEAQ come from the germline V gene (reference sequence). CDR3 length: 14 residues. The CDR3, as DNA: TGTGCCAGCAGCAGTAGCGGGACGCTCTACGAGCAGTACTTC. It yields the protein CASSSSGTLYEQYF.

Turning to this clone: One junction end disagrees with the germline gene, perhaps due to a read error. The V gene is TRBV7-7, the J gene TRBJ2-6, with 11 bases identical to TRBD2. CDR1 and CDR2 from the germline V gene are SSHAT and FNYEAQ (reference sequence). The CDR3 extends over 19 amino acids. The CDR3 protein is CASSIGLAGGFSGANVLTF. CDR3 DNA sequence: TGTGCTAGCAGCATAGGATTAGCGGGAGGGTTCTCTGGGGCCAACGTCCTGACTTTC. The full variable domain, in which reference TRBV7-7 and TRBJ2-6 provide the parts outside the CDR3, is GAGVSQSPRYKVTKRGQDVTLRCDPISSHATLYWYQQALGQGPEFLTYFNYEAQPDKSGLPSDRFSAERPEGSISTLTIQRTEQRDSAMYRCASSIGLAGGFSGANVLTFGAGSRLTVL.

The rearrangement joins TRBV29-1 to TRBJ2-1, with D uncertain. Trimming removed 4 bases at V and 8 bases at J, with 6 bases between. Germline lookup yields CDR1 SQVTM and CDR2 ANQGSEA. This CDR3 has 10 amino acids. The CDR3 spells CSVVGHEQFF. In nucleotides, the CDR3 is TGCAGCGTTGTAGGCCATGAGCAGTTCTTC.

The CDR3 loop reads CSVEGRQGTYNEQFF. CDR3 DNA sequence: TGCAGCGTTGAAGGTCGGCAGGGGACCTACAATGAGCAGTTCTTC. The chain carries TRBV29-1 and TRBJ2-1; weak D call: TRBD1 (6 bases). The CDR3 spans 15 residues. Trimming took off 1 base at V and 2 bases at J, with 12 bases between the two ends. Germline V CDR1 and CDR2: SQVTM, ANQGSEA.

In DNA form, the CDR3 reads TGTGCCAGCAATAGACAGGGGGGCGACTATGGCTACACCTTC. It encodes CASNRQGGDYGYTF. The chain carries TRBV6-5 and TRBJ1-2, with TRBD1 matching over 9 bases. With 7 bases clipped from V and 3 bases from J, the junction kept 6 bases outside the gene matches. Germline CDR1 is MNHEY and CDR2 is SVGAGI. The CDR3 is made up of 14 amino acids.

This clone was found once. CDR3 in amino acids: CASRTLTGVTYEQYF. The CDR3 DNA reads as TGTGCCAGCAGGACCTTGACAGGGGTGACCTACGAGCAGTACTTC. The chain employs TRBV27 and TRBJ2-7; 8 bases align to TRBD1. Germline-derived CDR1 and CDR2 are MNHEY and SMNVEV (reference sequence). J was trimmed by 2 bases and V by 6 bases; bases with no gene match: 9. This CDR3 contains 15 residues.

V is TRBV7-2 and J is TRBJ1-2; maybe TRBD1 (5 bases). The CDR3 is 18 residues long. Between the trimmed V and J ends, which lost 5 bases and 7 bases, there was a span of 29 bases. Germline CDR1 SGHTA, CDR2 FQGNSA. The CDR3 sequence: CASSPQSLGTLDLVGYTF. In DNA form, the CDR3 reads TGTGCCAGCAGCCCTCAGAGTCTGGGGACTCTCGATCTTGTTGGCTACACCTTC.

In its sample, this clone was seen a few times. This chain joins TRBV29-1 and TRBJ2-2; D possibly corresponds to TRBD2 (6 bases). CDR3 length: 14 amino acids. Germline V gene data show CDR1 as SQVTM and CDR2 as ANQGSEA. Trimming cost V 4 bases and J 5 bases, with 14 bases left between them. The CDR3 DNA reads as TGCAGCGTTGTGGCGGGGTTCGGGACCGGGGAGCTGTTTTTT. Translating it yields CSVVAGFGTGELFF.

The CDR3 reads CASSQSGTQTYNEQFF. CDR3 DNA: TGTGCCAGCAGCCAATCCGGGACTCAGACCTACAATGAGCAGTTCTTC. The rearrangement uses TRBV4-2 and TRBJ2-1; possible D gene TRBD2, 6 bases. CDR1 is LGHNA and CDR2 is YNFKEQ in the germline V gene. The CDR3 extends over 16 amino acids. The V and J ends lost 2 bases and 2 bases respectively, with 13 bases between them.

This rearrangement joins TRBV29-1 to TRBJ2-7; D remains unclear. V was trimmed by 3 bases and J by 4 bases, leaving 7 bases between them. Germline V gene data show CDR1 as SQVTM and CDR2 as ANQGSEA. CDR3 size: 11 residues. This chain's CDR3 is CSVEAEYEQYF. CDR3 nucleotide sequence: TGCAGCGTTGAGGCAGAGTACGAGCAGTACTTC.

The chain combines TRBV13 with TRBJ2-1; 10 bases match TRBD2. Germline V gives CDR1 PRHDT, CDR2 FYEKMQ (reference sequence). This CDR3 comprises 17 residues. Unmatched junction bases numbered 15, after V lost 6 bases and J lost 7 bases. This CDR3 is CASSSSSGRALLNEQFF. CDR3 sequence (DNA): TGTGCCAGCAGTTCTTCCAGCGGGAGGGCCCTCTTAAATGAGCAGTTCTTC.

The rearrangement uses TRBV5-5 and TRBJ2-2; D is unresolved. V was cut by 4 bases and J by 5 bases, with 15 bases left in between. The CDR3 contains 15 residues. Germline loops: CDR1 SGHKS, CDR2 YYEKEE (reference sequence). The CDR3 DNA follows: TGTGCCAGCAGCCTCCGGGTCACATGGACCGGGGAGCTGTTTTTT. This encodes CASSLRVTWTGELFF.

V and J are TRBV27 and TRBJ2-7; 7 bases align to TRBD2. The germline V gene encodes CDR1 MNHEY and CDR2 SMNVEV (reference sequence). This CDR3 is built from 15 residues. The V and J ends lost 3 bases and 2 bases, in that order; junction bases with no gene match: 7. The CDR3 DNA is TGTGCCAGCAGTTTTACGGCGGGAGAAACCTACGAGCAGTACTTC. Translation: CASSFTAGETYEQYF.

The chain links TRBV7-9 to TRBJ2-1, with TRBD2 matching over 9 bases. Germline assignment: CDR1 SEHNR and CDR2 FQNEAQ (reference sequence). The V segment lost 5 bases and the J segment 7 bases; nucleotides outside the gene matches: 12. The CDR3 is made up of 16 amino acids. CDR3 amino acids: CASSHPSAGGLNEQFF. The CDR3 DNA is TGTGCCAGCAGCCACCCCTCTGCGGGGGGGCTTAATGAGCAGTTCTTC.

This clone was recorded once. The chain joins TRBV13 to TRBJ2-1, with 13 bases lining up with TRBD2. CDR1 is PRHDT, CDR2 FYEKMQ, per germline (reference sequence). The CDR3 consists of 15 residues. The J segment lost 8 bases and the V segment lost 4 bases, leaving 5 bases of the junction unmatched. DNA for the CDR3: TGTGCCAGCAGCTCCACCGGACTAGCGGGAGATGAGCAGTTCTTC. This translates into CASSSTGLAGDEQFF.

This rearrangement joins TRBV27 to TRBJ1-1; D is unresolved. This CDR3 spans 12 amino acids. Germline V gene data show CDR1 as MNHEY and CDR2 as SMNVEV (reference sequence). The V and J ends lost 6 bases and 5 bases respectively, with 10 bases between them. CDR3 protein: CASRKTPTEAFF. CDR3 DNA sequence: TGTGCCAGCAGGAAGACACCGACTGAAGCTTTCTTT.

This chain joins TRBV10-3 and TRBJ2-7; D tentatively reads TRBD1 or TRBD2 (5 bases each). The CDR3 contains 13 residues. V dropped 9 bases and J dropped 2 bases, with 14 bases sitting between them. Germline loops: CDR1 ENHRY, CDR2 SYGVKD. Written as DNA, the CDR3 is TGTGCCATAGACCGGGACCTCGCCTACGAGCAGTACTTC. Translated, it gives CAIDRDLAYEQYF.

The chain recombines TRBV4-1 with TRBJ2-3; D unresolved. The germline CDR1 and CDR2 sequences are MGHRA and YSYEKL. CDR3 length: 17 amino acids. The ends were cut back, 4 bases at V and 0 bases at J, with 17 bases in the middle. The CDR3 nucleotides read TGCGCCAGCAGCCCACCCTTACAGAAAATTAGCACAGATACGCAGTATTTT. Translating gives CASSPPLQKISTDTQYF.

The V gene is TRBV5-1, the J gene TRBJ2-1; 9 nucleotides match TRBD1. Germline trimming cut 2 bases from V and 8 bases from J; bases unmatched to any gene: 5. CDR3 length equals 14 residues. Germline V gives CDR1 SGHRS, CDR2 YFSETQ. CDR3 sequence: CASSFGTGMDEQFF. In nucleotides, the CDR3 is TGCGCCAGCAGCTTCGGGACAGGGATGGATGAGCAGTTCTTC.